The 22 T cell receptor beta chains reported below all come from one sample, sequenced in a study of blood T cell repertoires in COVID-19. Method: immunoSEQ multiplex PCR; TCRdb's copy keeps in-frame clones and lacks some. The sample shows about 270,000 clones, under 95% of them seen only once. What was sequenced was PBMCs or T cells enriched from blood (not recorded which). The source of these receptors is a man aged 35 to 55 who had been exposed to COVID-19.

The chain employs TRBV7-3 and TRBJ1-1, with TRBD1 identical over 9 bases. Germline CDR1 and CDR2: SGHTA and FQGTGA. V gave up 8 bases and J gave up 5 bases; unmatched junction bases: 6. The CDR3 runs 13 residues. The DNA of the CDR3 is TGTGCCAGCGGACTTGGACAGGGGACTGAAGCTTTCTTT. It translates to CASGLGQGTEAFF.

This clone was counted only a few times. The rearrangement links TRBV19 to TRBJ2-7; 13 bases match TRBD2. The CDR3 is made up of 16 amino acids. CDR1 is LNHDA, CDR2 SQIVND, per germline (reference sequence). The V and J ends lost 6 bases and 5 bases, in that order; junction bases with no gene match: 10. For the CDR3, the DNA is TGTGCCAGTAGCGACTACGCCGGGACTAGCGGGAACGAGCAGTACTTC. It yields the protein CASSDYAGTSGNEQYF.

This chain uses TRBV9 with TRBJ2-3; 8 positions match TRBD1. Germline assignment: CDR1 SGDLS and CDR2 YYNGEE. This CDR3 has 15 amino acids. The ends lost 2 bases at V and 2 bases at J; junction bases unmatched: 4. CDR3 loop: CASSVTTGDTDTQYF. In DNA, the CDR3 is TGTGCCAGCAGCGTGACGACAGGGGACACAGATACGCAGTATTTT.

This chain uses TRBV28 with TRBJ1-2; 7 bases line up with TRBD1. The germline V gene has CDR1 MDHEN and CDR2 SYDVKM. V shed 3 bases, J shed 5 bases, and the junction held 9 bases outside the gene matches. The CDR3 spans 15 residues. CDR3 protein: CASSLSHRGKYGYTF. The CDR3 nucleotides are TGTGCCAGCAGTTTGTCACACAGGGGAAAATATGGCTACACCTTC.

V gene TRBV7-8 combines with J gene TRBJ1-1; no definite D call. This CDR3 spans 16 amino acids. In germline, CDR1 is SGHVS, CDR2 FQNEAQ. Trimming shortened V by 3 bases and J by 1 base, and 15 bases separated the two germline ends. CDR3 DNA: TGTGCCAGCAGCTTTGGCGGGAACGTGTGGAACACTGAAGCTTTCTTT. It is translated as CASSFGGNVWNTEAFF.

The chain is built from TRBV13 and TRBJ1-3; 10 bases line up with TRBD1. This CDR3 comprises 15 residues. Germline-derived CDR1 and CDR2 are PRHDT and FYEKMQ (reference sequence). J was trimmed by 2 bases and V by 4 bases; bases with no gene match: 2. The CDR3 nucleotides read TGTGCCAGCAGCTCCGGACAGGGGGCTGGAAACACCATATATTTT. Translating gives CASSSGQGAGNTIYF.

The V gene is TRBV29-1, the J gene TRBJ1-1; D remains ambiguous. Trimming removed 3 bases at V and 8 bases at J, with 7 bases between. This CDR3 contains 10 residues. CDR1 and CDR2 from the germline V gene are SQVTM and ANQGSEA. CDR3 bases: TGCAGCGTTGATCCGGGGGAAGCTTTCTTT. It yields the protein CSVDPGEAFF.

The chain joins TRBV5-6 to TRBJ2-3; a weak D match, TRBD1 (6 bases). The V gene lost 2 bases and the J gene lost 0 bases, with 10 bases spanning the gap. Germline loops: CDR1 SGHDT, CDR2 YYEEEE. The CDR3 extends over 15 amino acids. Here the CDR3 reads CASSLNRASTDTQYF. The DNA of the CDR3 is TGTGCCAGCAGCTTAAACAGGGCTAGCACAGATACGCAGTATTTT.

DNA of the CDR3: TGTGCCAGCAGTGACAGCGGGAGGGAGACCCAGTACTTC. Translating it yields CASSDSGRETQYF. The chain recombines TRBV25-1 with TRBJ2-5; the match to TRBD2 covers 9 bases. The CDR3 totals 13 residues. Germline V lookup: CDR1 MGHDK, CDR2 SYGVNS. Losses at the gene ends were 3 bases for V and 5 bases for J; bases not matched to a gene: 1.

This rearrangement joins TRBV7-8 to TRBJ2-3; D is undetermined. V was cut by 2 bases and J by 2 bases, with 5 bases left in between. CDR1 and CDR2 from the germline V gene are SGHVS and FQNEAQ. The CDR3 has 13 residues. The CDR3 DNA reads TGTGCCAGCAGCTTACCCGTCACAGATACGCAGTATTTT. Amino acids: CASSLPVTDTQYF.

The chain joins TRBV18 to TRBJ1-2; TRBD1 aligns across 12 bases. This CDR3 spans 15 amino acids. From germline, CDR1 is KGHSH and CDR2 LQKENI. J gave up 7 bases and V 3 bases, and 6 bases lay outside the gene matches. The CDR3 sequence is CASSPPGQGARGYTF. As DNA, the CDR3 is TGTGCCAGCTCACCCCCGGGACAGGGGGCTCGTGGCTACACCTTC.

The DNA of the CDR3 is TGTGCCAGCAGCCAAGGATACAGCCTCTCTGGAAACACCATATATTTT. It is translated as CASSQGYSLSGNTIYF. The J gene is TRBJ1-3, the V gene TRBV14; D gene uncertain. The CDR3 has 16 amino acids. Germline values: CDR1 SGHDN, CDR2 FVKESK. The V end lost 1 base, the J end lost 0 bases, and 10 bases lay between the germline ends.

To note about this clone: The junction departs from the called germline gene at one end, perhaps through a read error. CDR3 sequence: CASSRRLADTQYF. The CDR3 DNA follows: TGTGCTAGCAGCAGACGACTAGCAGATACGCAGTATTTT. The chain employs TRBV7-7 and TRBJ2-3; D possibly corresponds to TRBD2 (6 bases). The CDR3 covers 13 residues. Looked up from germline, CDR1 is SSHAT and CDR2 is FNYEAQ (reference sequence).

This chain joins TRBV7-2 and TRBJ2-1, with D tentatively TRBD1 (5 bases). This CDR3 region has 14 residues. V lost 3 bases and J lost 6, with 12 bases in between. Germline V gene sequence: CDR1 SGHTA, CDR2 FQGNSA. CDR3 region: CASSLLVRGNEQFF. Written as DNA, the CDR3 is TGTGCCAGCAGCTTGCTAGTTAGGGGCAATGAGCAGTTCTTC. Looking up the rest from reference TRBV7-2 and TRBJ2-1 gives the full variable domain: GAGVSQSPSNKVTEKGKDVELRCDPISGHTALYWYRQSLGQGLEFLIYFQGNSAPDKSGLPSDRFSAERTGGSVSTLTIQRTQQEDSAVYLCASSLLVRGNEQFFGPGTRLTVL.

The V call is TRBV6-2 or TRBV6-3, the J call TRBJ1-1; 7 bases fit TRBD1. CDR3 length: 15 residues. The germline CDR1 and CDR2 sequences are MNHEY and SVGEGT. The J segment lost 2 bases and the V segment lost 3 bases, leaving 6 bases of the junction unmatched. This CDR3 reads CASSYGRQGNTEAFF. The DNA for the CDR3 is TGTGCCAGCAGTTATGGTCGACAGGGAAACACTGAAGCTTTCTTT.

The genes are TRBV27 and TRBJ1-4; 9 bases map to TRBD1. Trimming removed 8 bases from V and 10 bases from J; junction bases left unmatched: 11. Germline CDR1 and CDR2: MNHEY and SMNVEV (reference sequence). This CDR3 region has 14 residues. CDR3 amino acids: CASQKGQGRAKLFF. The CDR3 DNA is TGTGCCAGCCAAAAGGGACAGGGCAGGGCAAAACTGTTTTTT.

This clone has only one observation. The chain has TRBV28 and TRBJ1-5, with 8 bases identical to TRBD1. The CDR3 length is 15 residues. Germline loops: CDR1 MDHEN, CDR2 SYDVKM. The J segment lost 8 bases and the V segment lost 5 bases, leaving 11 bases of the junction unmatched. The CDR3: CASSRRAGGREPQHF. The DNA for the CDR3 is TGTGCCAGCAGTCGACGAGCAGGGGGCCGGGAGCCCCAGCATTTT.

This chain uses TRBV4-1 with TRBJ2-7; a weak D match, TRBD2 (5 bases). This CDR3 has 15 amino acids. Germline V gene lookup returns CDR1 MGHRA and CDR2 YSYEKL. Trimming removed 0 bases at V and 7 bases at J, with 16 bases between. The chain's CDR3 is CASSQEQRVPREQYF. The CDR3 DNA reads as TGCGCCAGCAGCCAAGAACAGAGGGTCCCGCGAGAGCAGTACTTC.

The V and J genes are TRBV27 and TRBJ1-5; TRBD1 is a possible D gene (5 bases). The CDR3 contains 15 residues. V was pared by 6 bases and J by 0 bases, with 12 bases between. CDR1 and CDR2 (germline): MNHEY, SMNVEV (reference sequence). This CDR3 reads CASSQGVHSNQPQHF. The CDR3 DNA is TGTGCCAGCAGCCAAGGGGTTCATAGCAATCAGCCCCAGCATTTT.

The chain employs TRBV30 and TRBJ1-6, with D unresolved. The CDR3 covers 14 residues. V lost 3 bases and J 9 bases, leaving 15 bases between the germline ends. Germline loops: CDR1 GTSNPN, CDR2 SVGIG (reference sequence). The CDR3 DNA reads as TGTGCCTGGAGCGCTTTCCCCCCGGGTTCACCCCTCCACTTT. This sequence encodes CAWSAFPPGSPLHF.

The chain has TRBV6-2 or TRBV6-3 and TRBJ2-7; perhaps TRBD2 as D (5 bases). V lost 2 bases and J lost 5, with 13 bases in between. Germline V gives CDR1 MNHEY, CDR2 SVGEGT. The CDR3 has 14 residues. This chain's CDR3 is CASSYGEGHHEQYF. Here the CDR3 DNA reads TGTGCCAGCAGTTACGGTGAGGGTCATCACGAGCAGTACTTC.

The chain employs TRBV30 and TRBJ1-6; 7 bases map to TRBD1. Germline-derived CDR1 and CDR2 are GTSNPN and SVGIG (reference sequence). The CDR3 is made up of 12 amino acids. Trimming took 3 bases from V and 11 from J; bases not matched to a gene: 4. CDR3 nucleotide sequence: TGTGCCTGGAGCGTCCAGGGGGCACCCCTCCACTTT. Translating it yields CAWSVQGAPLHF.